Each of the 30 T cell receptor beta chains below was sequenced from the same sample in a study of graft-versus-host responses after intestinal transplantation (dated by TCRdb to about 2021). The library came from the immunoSEQ multiplex PCR assay. Drawn from immuneACCESS, this table holds only the in-frame rearrangements with V and J called that TCRdb kept. Clones are partly lost; checked studies trace under half to an unresolved V gene and leave the rest unexplained. For this sample there are roughly 10,000 clones; 25% to 30% appear just once. The ten largest clonotypes hold around 3.5% of the sample. What this sample's time point label stands for: cells obtained before transplantation from donor or recipient. This material consisted of alloreactive CD4+ T cells from a mixed lymphocyte reaction culture, taken before intestinal transplant. Explained via the paper, the cell subset or site label denotes: CFSE-low proliferating T cells sorted from roughly 6-day pre-transplant mixed lymphocyte reaction (GvH or HvG direction). The receptor source for this set is a human patient who received an intestinal transplant.

The V and J genes are TRBV5-1 and TRBJ2-2; no clear D. The V and J ends lost 1 base and 4 bases respectively, with 17 bases between them. Germline V CDR1 and CDR2: SGHRS, YFSETQ. The CDR3 is 17 amino acids. DNA of the CDR3: TGCGCCAGCAGCTTGTACAGTCGGGCGACGAGCACCGGGGAGCTGTTTTTT. Protein sequence: CASSLYSRATSTGELFF. The variable domain in full, with the rest retrieved from reference TRBV5-1 and TRBJ2-2, is KAGVTQTPRYLIKTRGQQVTLSCSPISGHRSVSWYQQTPGQGLQFLFEYFSETQRNKGNFPGRFSGRQFSNSRSEMNVSTLELGDSALYLCASSLYSRATSTGELFFGEGSRLTVL.

This clone is medium-sized (0.01 to 0.1%). The gene calls are TRBV5-6 and TRBJ2-7, with TRBD2 matching 9 bases. The CDR3 covers 16 residues. With 6 bases clipped from V and 0 bases from J, the junction kept 10 bases outside the gene matches. Germline CDR1 SGHDT, CDR2 YYEEEE. In nucleotides, the CDR3 is TGTGCCAGCACAGAGGCCTGGCGGGAGGGCTCCTACGAGCAGTACTTC. This codes for CASTEAWREGSYEQYF.

This clone counts as medium-sized. The genes are TRBV19 and TRBJ2-7; TRBD1 matches at 9 bases. There are 14 residues in the CDR3. V shed 7 bases and J 5 bases; nucleotides not matched to a gene: 9. Germline CDR1 is LNHDA and CDR2 is SQIVND (reference sequence). CDR3 in amino acids: CASTSGTGPDEQYF. The CDR3 DNA reads as TGTGCCAGTACCTCAGGGACAGGGCCTGACGAGCAGTACTTC.

This clone was seen more than once but under ten times. The chain employs TRBV6-9 and TRBJ2-7; 7 bases line up with TRBD1. Germline assignment: CDR1 MNHGY and CDR2 SVAAGI. J gave up 0 bases and V 3 bases, and 5 bases lay outside the gene matches. The CDR3 length is 15 residues. The CDR3 DNA sequence: TGTGCCAGCAGTTACGCCGGGACAGTCTCCTACGAGCAGTACTTC. It encodes CASSYAGTVSYEQYF.

The chain joins TRBV7-3 to TRBJ2-1, with 10 bases matching TRBD2. CDR3 length: 13 residues. The ends lost 6 bases at V and 6 bases at J; junction bases unmatched: 2. CDR1 and CDR2 from the germline V gene are SGHTA and FQGTGA. CDR3 in DNA: TGTGCCAGCAGTTGGACTAGCGGCAATGAGCAGTTCTTC. Encoded protein: CASSWTSGNEQFF.

The V and J genes are TRBV5-1 and TRBJ2-1; TRBD2 aligns across 12 bases. The V and J ends lost 3 bases and 3 bases, in that order; junction bases with no gene match: 4. The germline V gene encodes CDR1 SGHRS and CDR2 YFSETQ. CDR3 length: 16 amino acids. CDR3 residues: CASSSQTSGSYNEQFF. CDR3 sequence (DNA): TGCGCCAGCAGCTCCCAGACTAGCGGGAGCTACAATGAGCAGTTCTTC.

The chain employs TRBV27 and TRBJ2-1; tentatively, D is TRBD2 (6 bases). Germline lookup yields CDR1 MNHEY and CDR2 SMNVEV (reference sequence). Trimming shortened V by 1 base and J by 4 bases, and 11 bases separated the two germline ends. The CDR3 consists of 15 residues. DNA of the CDR3: TGTGCCAGCAGTTTATTCAGTGGGAGGTACAATGAGCAGTTCTTC. Amino acid sequence: CASSLFSGRYNEQFF.

CDR3 in DNA: TGTGCCAGCAGCTTGGAACCAGGGGGGGACACTGAAGCTTTCTTT. Amino acids: CASSLEPGGDTEAFF. The rearrangement uses TRBV5-5 and TRBJ1-1, with 7 positions matching TRBD1. There are 15 residues in the CDR3. Germline V lookup: CDR1 SGHKS, CDR2 YYEKEE (reference sequence). J lost 3 bases, V lost 0 bases, and 5 bases had no gene match.

The V call is TRBV11-3, the J call TRBJ1-2; D gene uncertain. The V end was cut by 1 base, the J end by 2 bases, with 5 bases between. This CDR3 comprises 13 residues. Germline V CDR1 and CDR2: SGHNT, YENEEA. CDR3 protein: CASSLVGNYGYTF. The DNA of the CDR3 is TGTGCCAGCAGCTTAGTAGGGAACTATGGCTACACCTTC.

The CDR3 region has the DNA TGTGCCAGCAGTTTATATCCCGTAGGGCCCCAGCATTTT. It translates to CASSLYPVGPQHF. The genes are TRBV27 and TRBJ1-5; D unclear. CDR3 length: 13 residues. The germline V gene encodes CDR1 MNHEY and CDR2 SMNVEV (reference sequence). V gave up 1 base and J gave up 9 bases, with 10 bases separating them.

The chain links TRBV7-8 to TRBJ2-2; 14 bases are a match to TRBD2. The V and J ends lost 5 bases and 7 bases, in that order; junction bases with no gene match: 21. Germline CDR1 is SGHVS and CDR2 is FQNEAQ. The CDR3 extends over 21 amino acids. The CDR3 spells CASSPIFPGTSGRGSDGELFF. The DNA for the CDR3 is TGTGCCAGCAGCCCAATCTTCCCCGGGACTAGCGGGAGAGGGAGCGACGGGGAGCTGTTTTTT.

The V and J genes are TRBV5-1 and TRBJ2-1, with D maybe TRBD2 (6 bases). CDR3 length: 15 amino acids. From germline, CDR1 is SGHRS and CDR2 YFSETQ. The germline V and J ends were trimmed by 0 bases and 3 bases, with 10 bases remaining between them. Written as DNA, the CDR3 is TGCGCCAGCAGCTTGGTGGGAGGCATCTACAATGAGCAGTTCTTC. Translation: CASSLVGGIYNEQFF. Supplemented by reference TRBV5-1 and TRBJ2-1, the full variable domain reads KAGVTQTPRYLIKTRGQQVTLSCSPISGHRSVSWYQQTPGQGLQFLFEYFSETQRNKGNFPGRFSGRQFSNSRSEMNVSTLELGDSALYLCASSLVGGIYNEQFFGPGTRLTVL.

V is TRBV4-1 and J is TRBJ2-3; D is ambiguous. CDR1 MGHRA and CDR2 YSYEKL come from the germline V gene. V lost 1 base to trimming and J lost 4 bases, with 9 bases between them. This CDR3 comprises 14 residues. The CDR3 DNA reads TGCGCCAGCAGCCAAGCCTCGCCCCCAGATACGCAGTATTTT. Protein: CASSQASPPDTQYF.

The J gene is TRBJ2-1, the V gene TRBV6-5, with TRBD2 matching over 8 bases. V lost 5 bases to trimming and J lost 4 bases; unmatched junction nucleotides: 7. The CDR3 contains 15 residues. Germline assignment: CDR1 MNHEY and CDR2 SVGAGI. The CDR3 region is CASSAGTRNYNEQFF. The CDR3 nucleotides read TGTGCCAGCAGTGCCGGGACTAGGAATTACAATGAGCAGTTCTTC.

The rearrangement uses TRBV5-4 and TRBJ2-1, with unresolved D. The CDR3 spans 15 residues. Germline lookup yields CDR1 SGHNT and CDR2 YYREEE (reference sequence). V was clipped by 4 bases and J by 0 bases, with 11 bases between them. The CDR3 DNA is TGTGCCAGCAGCCCCTTCCGGAGCTCCTACAATGAGCAGTTCTTC. Protein product: CASSPFRSSYNEQFF.

This clone was counted only a few times. V gene TRBV6-5 combines with J gene TRBJ1-1; 8 bases are a match to TRBD1. Germline V lookup: CDR1 MNHEY, CDR2 SVGAGI. The CDR3 runs to 16 residues. Trimming cost V 0 bases and J 6 bases; bases outside gene matches: 9. CDR3 amino acids: CASSYSKVTGDAEAFF. CDR3 nucleotide sequence: TGTGCCAGCAGTTACTCGAAGGTGACAGGGGACGCTGAAGCTTTCTTT.

Judged by abundance, this clone is medium-sized. The CDR3 region is CASSLAGTVVGEQYF. In DNA, the CDR3 is TGTGCCAGCAGCTTAGCAGGGACAGTAGTGGGGGAGCAGTACTTC. The chain combines TRBV7-6 with TRBJ2-7, with 7 bases identical to TRBD1. Per the germline V gene, CDR1 is SGHVS and CDR2 is FNYEAQ. This CDR3 region has 15 residues. The J segment lost 7 bases and the V segment lost 0 bases, leaving 9 bases of the junction unmatched. Looking up the rest from reference TRBV7-6 and TRBJ2-7 gives the full variable domain: GAGVSQSPRYKVTKRGQDVALRCDPISGHVSLYWYRQALGQGPEFLTYFNYEAQQDKSGLPNDRFSAERPEGSISTLTIQRTEQRDSAMYRCASSLAGTVVGEQYFGPGTRLTVT.

This chain joins TRBV19 and TRBJ2-7, with D uncertain. Trimming removed 3 bases at V and 0 bases at J, with 9 bases between. The length of the CDR3 is 14 residues. Per the germline V gene, CDR1 is LNHDA and CDR2 is SQIVND (reference sequence). CDR3 region: CASSIGYSSYEQYF. CDR3 nucleotides: TGTGCCAGTAGTATTGGCTATAGCTCCTACGAGCAGTACTTC.

The rearrangement uses TRBV5-2 and TRBJ2-6; TRBD2 is the table's D call, not checked against the DNA. TRBV5-2 constitutes a pseudogene. The CDR3 length is 18 residues. The chain's CDR3 is CASKKAWSTQSRANVLTF. The DNA for the CDR3 is TGTGCCAGCAAAAAAGCATGGAGTACACAAAGTCGGGCCAACGTCCTGACTTTC.

This clone counts as large. The J gene is TRBJ1-5, the V gene TRBV9, with no clear D. CDR3 size: 13 residues. Trimming pared 0 bases from V and 3 bases from J, leaving 4 bases between. The V gene's germline CDR1 is SGDLS and CDR2 YYNGEE. This chain's CDR3 is CASSVADNQPQHF. CDR3 DNA: TGTGCCAGCAGCGTAGCCGACAATCAGCCCCAGCATTTT.

For this clone: With a far larger clone one base away, a read error is the likely cause. The chain has TRBV4-2 and TRBJ2-5; 8 nucleotides line up with TRBD2. The CDR3 is made up of 16 amino acids. Germline values: CDR1 LGHNA, CDR2 YNFKEQ. V lost 3 bases, J lost 3 bases, and 9 bases stayed unmatched. The CDR3: CASSHERESLEETQYF. CDR3 coding DNA: TGTGCCAGCAGCCACGAGCGGGAGTCCTTGGAAGAGACCCAGTACTTC.

This clone is judged medium-sized (0.01 to 0.1%). This chain uses TRBV28 with TRBJ2-7; 10 bases are shared with TRBD2. Germline CDR1 reads MDHEN; CDR2 reads SYDVKM. The CDR3 spans 14 residues. V shed 7 bases and J 2 bases; nucleotides not matched to a gene: 5. The CDR3 DNA reads as TGTGCCAGCAAACGTAGCGGGAGGCCCTACGAGCAGTACTTC. It translates to CASKRSGRPYEQYF.

The chain couples TRBV4-3 to TRBJ2-7; 9 nucleotides align to TRBD2. Germline V CDR1 and CDR2: LGHNA, YSLEER. Germline trimming cut 5 bases from V and 2 bases from J; bases unmatched to any gene: 7. The CDR3 spans 15 residues. The chain's CDR3 is CASSWTSADTYEQYF. The CDR3 nucleotides are TGCGCCAGCAGCTGGACTAGCGCCGATACCTACGAGCAGTACTTC.

The chain carries TRBV11-3 and TRBJ2-7, with 9 bases fitting TRBD1. This CDR3 spans 15 amino acids. CDR1 SGHNT and CDR2 YENEEA come from the germline V gene. The V and J ends lost 5 bases and 0 bases, in that order; junction bases with no gene match: 5. CDR3 DNA: TGTGCCAGCAGCGCCGAGACAGGGGGCTCCTACGAGCAGTACTTC. Residues: CASSAETGGSYEQYF. The entire variable domain, with the rest obtained from reference TRBV11-3 and TRBJ2-7, is as follows: EAGVVQSPRYKIIEKKQPVAFWCNPISGHNTLYWYLQNLGQGPELLIRYENEEAVDDSQLPKDRFSAERLKGVDSTLKIQPAELGDSAVYLCASSAETGGSYEQYFGPGTRLTVT.

This clone is classed as medium-sized. The chain has TRBV5-4 and TRBJ2-3, with D uncertain. Germline V lookup: CDR1 SGHNT, CDR2 YYREEE (reference sequence). This CDR3 has 14 amino acids. V lost 3 bases to trimming and J lost 0 bases, with 8 bases between them. The CDR3 sequence: CASSSDPSTDTQYF. The CDR3 DNA follows: TGTGCCAGCAGCTCCGACCCGAGCACAGATACGCAGTATTTT.

The genes are TRBV4-1 and TRBJ2-3; no clear D. Trimming removed 1 base from V and 0 bases from J, with 5 bases in between. The CDR3 runs 14 residues. The germline gives CDR1 MGHRA, CDR2 YSYEKL. The CDR3: CASSQVASTDTQYF. For the CDR3, the DNA is TGCGCCAGCAGCCAAGTGGCTAGCACAGATACGCAGTATTTT.

This clone was seen a few times. This chain joins TRBV27 and TRBJ2-5; maybe TRBD1 (5 bases). The better agreement between TRBJ2-7 and the DNA end casts doubt on the J call. Germline assignment: CDR1 MNHEY and CDR2 SMNVEV (reference sequence). The CDR3 spans 17 residues. The CDR3 spells CASSEELREDGTYEQYF. CDR3 nucleotides: TGTGCCAGCAGTGAGGAACTCAGGGAAGATGGAACCTACGAGCAGTACTTC.

The V gene is TRBV11-3, the J gene TRBJ1-2; D is uncertain. The CDR3 extends over 17 amino acids. CDR1 is SGHNT, CDR2 YENEEA, per germline. Deletions cut 5 bases from V and 4 bases from J, with 23 bases between. The CDR3: CASSDRSNLGKTYGYTF. CDR3 DNA sequence: TGTGCCAGCAGCGATCGAAGCAATCTCGGAAAGACCTATGGCTACACCTTC.

The rearrangement joins TRBV20-1 to TRBJ2-7; D possibly matches TRBD1 or TRBD2 (6 bases each). The CDR3 extends over 9 amino acids. Looked up from germline, CDR1 is DFQATT and CDR2 is SNEGSKA (reference sequence). CDR3 protein: CSGGGEQYF. DNA for the CDR3: TGCAGCGGAGGGGGCGAGCAGTACTTC.

In its sample, this clone is medium-sized (0.01 to 0.1%). V gene TRBV30 combines with J gene TRBJ1-1; D remains unclear. From germline, CDR1 is GTSNPN and CDR2 SVGIG (reference sequence). The CDR3 sequence is 13 residues long. V dropped 0 bases and J dropped 3 bases, with 8 bases sitting between them. The DNA for the CDR3 is TGTGCCTGGAGTGTCGTTTACGACACTGAAGCTTTCTTT. Residues: CAWSVVYDTEAFF.